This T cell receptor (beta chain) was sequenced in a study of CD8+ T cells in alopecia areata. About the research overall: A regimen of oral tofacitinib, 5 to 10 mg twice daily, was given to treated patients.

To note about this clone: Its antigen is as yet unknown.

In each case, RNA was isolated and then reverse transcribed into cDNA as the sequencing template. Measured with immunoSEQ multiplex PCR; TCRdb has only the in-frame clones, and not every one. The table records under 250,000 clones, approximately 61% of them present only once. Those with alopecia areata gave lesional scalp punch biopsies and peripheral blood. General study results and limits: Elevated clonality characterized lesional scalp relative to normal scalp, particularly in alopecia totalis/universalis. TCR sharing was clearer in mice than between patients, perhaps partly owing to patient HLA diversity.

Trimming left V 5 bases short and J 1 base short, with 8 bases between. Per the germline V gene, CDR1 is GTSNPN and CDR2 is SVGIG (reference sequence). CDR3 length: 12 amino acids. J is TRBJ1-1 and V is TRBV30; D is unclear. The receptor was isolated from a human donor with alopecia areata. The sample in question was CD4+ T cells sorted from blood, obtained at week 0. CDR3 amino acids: CAWVGGNTEAFF. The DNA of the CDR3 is TGTGCCTGGGTGGGAGGGAACACTGAAGCTTTCTTT.